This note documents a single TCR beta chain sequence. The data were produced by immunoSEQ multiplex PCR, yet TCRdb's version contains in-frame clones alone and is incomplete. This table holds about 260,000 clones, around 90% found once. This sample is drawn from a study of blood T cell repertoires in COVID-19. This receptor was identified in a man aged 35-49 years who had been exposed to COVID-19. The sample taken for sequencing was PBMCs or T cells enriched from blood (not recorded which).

The CDR3 reads CASSLTEVLYEQYF. The CDR3 bases are TGTGCCAGCAGTTTAACGGAGGTCCTTTACGAGCAGTACTTC. The genes are TRBV28 and TRBJ2-7; possibly TRBD2 for D (5 bases). V was cut by 2 bases and J by 4 bases, with 12 bases left in between. Germline values: CDR1 MDHEN, CDR2 SYDVKM. The CDR3 is 14 amino acids.